This TCR beta chain was retrieved from a study of CD8+ T cells in alopecia areata. With regard to this clone: The antigen is undetermined.

Study-level results: Especially in alopecia totalis/universalis, lesional scalp showed greater clonality than normal scalp did.

Peripheral blood, together with lesional scalp punch biopsies, was collected from alopecia areata patients. RNA, once extracted, was reverse transcribed into cDNA for use as the sequencing template. The repertoire was sequenced with immunoSEQ multiplex PCR; TCRdb's copy has only in-frame clones and lacks some. The sample lists about 98,000 clones, about 45% seen once, with around 0.8% in the top ten. Material: CD4+ T cells sorted from blood. This receptor was obtained from a human donor with alopecia areata.

CDR3 in amino acids: CSATRGDTQYF. The CDR3 coding sequence is TGCAGTGCTACGCGGGGGGATACGCAGTATTTT. The chain recombines TRBV20-1 with TRBJ2-3; the match to TRBD2 covers 7 bases. Germline V gives CDR1 DFQATT, CDR2 SNEGSKA (reference sequence). The CDR3 consists of 11 residues. Trimming took 4 bases from V and 6 from J; bases not matched to a gene: 1.